This T cell receptor beta chain was observed in a study of control samples from healthy donors and cancer patients. Produced via immunoSEQ multiplex PCR; TCRdb's table is partial and in-frame only. The profile shows 100,000 to 150,000 clones, 92% of them singletons. This TCR was sampled from a woman aged 50 to 65 in good health. Input material: blood.

The chain's CDR3 is CASSLVGGYTEAFF. As DNA, the CDR3 is TGCGCCAGCAGCTTGGTCGGGGGCTACACTGAAGCTTTCTTT. The chain has TRBV5-1 and TRBJ1-1; a possible D gene is TRBD1 (6 bases). This CDR3 region has 14 residues. The V gene lost 0 bases and the J gene lost 3 bases, with 9 bases spanning the gap. Germline-derived CDR1 and CDR2 are SGHRS and YFSETQ.